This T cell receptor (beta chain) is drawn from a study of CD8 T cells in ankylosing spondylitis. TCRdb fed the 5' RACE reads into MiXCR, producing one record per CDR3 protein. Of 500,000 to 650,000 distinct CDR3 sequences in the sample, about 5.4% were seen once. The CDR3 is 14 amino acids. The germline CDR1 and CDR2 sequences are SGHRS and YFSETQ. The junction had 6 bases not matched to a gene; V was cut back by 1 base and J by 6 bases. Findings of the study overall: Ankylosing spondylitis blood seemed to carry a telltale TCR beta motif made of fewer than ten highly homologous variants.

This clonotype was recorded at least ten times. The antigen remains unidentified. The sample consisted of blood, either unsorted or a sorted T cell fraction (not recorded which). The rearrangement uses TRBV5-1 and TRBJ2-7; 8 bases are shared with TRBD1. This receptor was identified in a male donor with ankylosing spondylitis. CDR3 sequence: CASSLSGQGTEQYF. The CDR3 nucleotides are TGCGCCAGCAGCTTGAGTGGACAGGGAACCGAGCAGTACTTC.